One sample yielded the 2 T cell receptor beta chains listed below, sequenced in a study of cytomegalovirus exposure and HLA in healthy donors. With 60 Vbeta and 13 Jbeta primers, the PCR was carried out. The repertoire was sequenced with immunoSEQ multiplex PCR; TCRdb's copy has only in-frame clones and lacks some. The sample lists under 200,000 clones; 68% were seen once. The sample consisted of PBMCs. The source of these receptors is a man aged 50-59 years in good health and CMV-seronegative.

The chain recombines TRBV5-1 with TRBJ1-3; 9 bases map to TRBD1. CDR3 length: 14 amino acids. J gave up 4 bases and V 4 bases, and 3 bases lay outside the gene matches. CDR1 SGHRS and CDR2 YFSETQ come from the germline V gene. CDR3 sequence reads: CASSLDRGGNTIYF. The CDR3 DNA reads TGCGCCAGCAGCCTGGACAGGGGCGGAAACACCATATATTTT.

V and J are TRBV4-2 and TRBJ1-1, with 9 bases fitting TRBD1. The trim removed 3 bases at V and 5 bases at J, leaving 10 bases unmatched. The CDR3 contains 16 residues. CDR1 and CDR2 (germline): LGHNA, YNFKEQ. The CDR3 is CASSHSNRGLGTEAFF. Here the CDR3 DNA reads TGTGCCAGCAGCCATTCCAACAGGGGGCTTGGGACTGAAGCTTTCTTT.